The entry that follows covers one TCR beta chain sequence. TCRdb's copy holds only in-frame clones and misses some; the assay was immunoSEQ multiplex PCR. Of 150,000 to 200,000 clones listed, around 79% are singletons. The data are from a study of blood T cell repertoires in COVID-19. Per germline, CDR1 KGHSH and CDR2 LQKENI. The CDR3 contains 18 residues. Trimming at V came to 1 base and at J to 4 bases, leaving 7 bases not matched to a gene. The rearrangement uses TRBV18 and TRBJ2-1, with 13 bases aligning to TRBD2. Sequenced: peripheral blood. The origin of this receptor is a middle-aged woman with COVID-19, enrolled during active disease. CDR3 sequence: CASSPQGTSGATYNEQFF. The CDR3 DNA sequence: TGTGCCAGCTCACCACAGGGGACTAGCGGGGCTACATACAATGAGCAGTTCTTC.